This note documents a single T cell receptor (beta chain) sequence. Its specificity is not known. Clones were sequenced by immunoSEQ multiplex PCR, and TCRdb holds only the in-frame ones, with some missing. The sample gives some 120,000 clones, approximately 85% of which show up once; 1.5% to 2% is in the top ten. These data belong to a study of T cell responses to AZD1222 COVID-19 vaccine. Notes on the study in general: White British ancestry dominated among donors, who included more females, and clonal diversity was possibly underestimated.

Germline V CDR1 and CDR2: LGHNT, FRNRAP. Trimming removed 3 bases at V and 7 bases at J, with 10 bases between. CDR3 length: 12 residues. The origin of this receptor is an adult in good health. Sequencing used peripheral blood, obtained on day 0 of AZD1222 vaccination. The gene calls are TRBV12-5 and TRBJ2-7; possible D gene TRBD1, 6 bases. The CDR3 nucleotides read TGTGCTAGTGGTTTTGATACAGGGGAGCAGTACTTC. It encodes CASGFDTGEQYF.